A single sample gave rise to the 26 T cell receptor beta chains below, sequenced in a study of lymphopenia after photon versus proton radiotherapy. Sequencing was performed with immunoSEQ multiplex PCR; in TCRdb, only in-frame clones are kept and a portion is missing. This sample carries around 150,000 clones, roughly nine tenths of them seen once, and the ten largest clones take about 4.3%. The source was peripheral blood, collected from a patient treated with photon-based radiotherapy. These receptors came from a middle-aged man with gastric cancer.

The V gene is TRBV28, the J gene TRBJ2-1; TRBD1 matches at 8 bases. The germline gives CDR1 MDHEN, CDR2 SYDVKM. The CDR3 covers 15 residues. Trimming took 6 bases from V and 7 from J; bases not matched to a gene: 11. CDR3 in DNA: TGTGCCAGCAGCCGTGACAGGGGAAACATGAATGAGCAGTTCTTC. Its protein product is CASSRDRGNMNEQFF.

CDR3 in DNA: TGCAGCGTTGAACAGGGGTTAGCCTATGGCTACACCTTC. Its translation: CSVEQGLAYGYTF. This rearrangement joins TRBV29-1 to TRBJ1-2; possibly TRBD1 for D (6 bases). Between the trimmed V and J ends, which lost 2 bases and 4 bases, there was a span of 11 bases. The CDR3 extends over 13 amino acids. Per the germline V gene, CDR1 is SQVTM and CDR2 is ANQGSEA.

Turning to this clone: In the same sample, other DNA sequences code for this CDR3. The CDR3 DNA follows: TGTGCCAGCAGCCCTGGCGGGACAGCCAAAAACATTCAGTACTTC. Amino acid sequence: CASSPGGTAKNIQYF. The gene calls are TRBV11-2 and TRBJ2-4, with TRBD2 as a possible D gene (6 bases). V was clipped by 5 bases and J by 0 bases, with 11 bases between them. CDR3 size: 15 residues. CDR1 is SGHAT, CDR2 FQNNGV, per germline.

The count of this clone is one. The chain has TRBV11-2 and TRBJ1-3, with D tentatively TRBD1 (5 bases). Trimming shortened V by 5 bases and J by 4 bases, and 15 bases separated the two germline ends. Germline lookup yields CDR1 SGHAT and CDR2 FQNNGV. The CDR3 runs to 15 residues. DNA for the CDR3: TGTGCCAGCAGCCTTATGGAACACAGGGGAAACACCATATATTTT. Translation gives CASSLMEHRGNTIYF.

V and J are TRBV4-2 and TRBJ1-4; D may be TRBD1 (5 bases). Between the trimmed V and J ends, which lost 1 base and 5 bases, there was a span of 8 bases. The germline CDR1 and CDR2 sequences are LGHNA and YNFKEQ. CDR3 length equals 14 residues. The CDR3 region is CASSQGDRNEKLFF. DNA of the CDR3: TGTGCCAGCAGCCAAGGAGACAGAAATGAAAAACTGTTTTTT.

The rearrangement links TRBV11-2 to TRBJ2-7; a weak D match, TRBD2 (5 bases). V lost 0 bases, J lost 2 bases, and 11 bases lay in between. This CDR3 has 15 residues. The germline V gene has CDR1 SGHAT and CDR2 FQNNGV. The CDR3 region has the DNA TGTGCCAGCAGCTTAGACAGCGGAGGCCCCTACGAGCAGTACTTC. Translated, it gives CASSLDSGGPYEQYF.

A remark on this clone: Compared with germline, one end of the junction differs, possibly owing to a read error. The chain links TRBV7-9 to TRBJ2-5; no definite D call. This CDR3 is 12 amino acids long. CDR1 and CDR2 (germline): SEHNR, FQNEAQ (reference sequence). The CDR3 sequence: CASSLELSSGDF. In DNA, the CDR3 is TGTGCCAGCAGCTTAGAGTTAAGCTCCGGAGACTTC.

The V gene is TRBV28, the J gene TRBJ2-7, with TRBD2 matching 8 bases. The germline V gene has CDR1 MDHEN and CDR2 SYDVKM. CDR3 length: 16 amino acids. J lost 7 bases, V lost 5 bases, and 16 bases had no gene match. The CDR3 spells CASSPPKTAGGSEQYF. The CDR3 bases are TGTGCCAGCAGTCCACCGAAGACGGCGGGAGGTAGTGAGCAGTACTTC.

The chain has TRBV5-4 and TRBJ2-5, with D unresolved. CDR1 and CDR2 from the germline V gene are SGHNT and YYREEE (reference sequence). This CDR3 region has 11 residues. The ends were cut back, 0 bases at V and 7 bases at J, with 4 bases in the middle. The CDR3: CASSLEGTQYF. CDR3 in DNA: TGTGCCAGCAGCTTGGAAGGGACCCAGTACTTC.

V usage is TRBV18 and J usage is TRBJ2-7; D perhaps matches TRBD1 (6 bases). Germline CDR1 KGHSH, CDR2 LQKENI. The length of the CDR3 is 15 residues. V lost 1 base and J lost 2, with 12 bases in between. The CDR3 sequence is CASSPQGEKTYEQYF. CDR3 DNA sequence: TGTGCCAGCTCACCACAGGGGGAGAAGACCTACGAGCAGTACTTC.

The chain employs TRBV2 and TRBJ2-1; 11 bases line up with TRBD2. The CDR3 runs 18 residues. J gave up 3 bases and V 7 bases, and 14 bases lay outside the gene matches. Germline V lookup: CDR1 SNHLY, CDR2 FYNNEI. CDR3 DNA sequence: TGTGCCAGCAATTCCCCTATGGCGACTAGCGGGAACTACAATGAGCAGTTCTTC. Translation gives CASNSPMATSGNYNEQFF.

The chain has TRBV30 and TRBJ2-7; D might be TRBD1 (6 bases). V was clipped by 1 base and J by 1 base, with 8 bases between them. The CDR3 runs 13 residues. CDR1 is GTSNPN and CDR2 is SVGIG in the germline V gene (reference sequence). Here the CDR3 DNA reads TGTGCCTGGAGTGGAGGGGGTTCCTACGAGCAGTACTTC. This codes for CAWSGGGSYEQYF.

This sequence joins TRBV19 and TRBJ1-1; D possibly corresponds to TRBD1 (6 bases). V was shortened by 3 bases and J by 0 bases, with 11 bases between the two germline ends. The CDR3 length is 15 residues. The germline gives CDR1 LNHDA, CDR2 SQIVND (reference sequence). The CDR3 DNA sequence: TGTGCCAGTAGTATCCAGACAGGATTGAACACTGAAGCTTTCTTT. It yields the protein CASSIQTGLNTEAFF.

As concerns this clone: At one of its ends the junction is not consistent with the germline gene, which may arise from a read error. The chain carries TRBV25-1 and TRBJ2-7; 9 positions agree with TRBD1. This CDR3 contains 12 residues. Germline CDR1 is MGHDK and CDR2 is SYGVNS. This CDR3 reads CASSPGQGGIIF. CDR3 bases: TGTGCCAGCAGTCCGGGACAGGGAGGGATCATTTTC.

The V gene is TRBV18, the J gene TRBJ2-2, with 10 bases aligning to TRBD1. V shed 4 bases and J 4 bases; nucleotides not matched to a gene: 3. The CDR3 is 15 amino acids. Looked up from germline, CDR1 is KGHSH and CDR2 is LQKENI. The CDR3 protein is CASSLGQGGTGELFF. Written as DNA, the CDR3 is TGTGCCAGCTCACTCGGACAGGGGGGCACCGGGGAGCTGTTTTTT.

V gene TRBV9 combines with J gene TRBJ1-3; weak D call: TRBD1 (5 bases). The CDR3 has 19 amino acids. Between the trimmed V and J ends, which lost 3 bases and 1 base, there was a span of 23 bases. Germline assignment: CDR1 SGDLS and CDR2 YYNGEE. The CDR3 sequence: CASSERIAGTAKSGNTIYF. In nucleotides, the CDR3 is TGTGCCAGCAGCGAACGAATCGCCGGGACGGCCAAGTCTGGAAACACCATATATTTT.

This clone turned up a few times. The chain links TRBV29-1 to TRBJ2-3; D is possibly TRBD2 (6 bases). Trimming pared 4 bases from V and 1 base from J, leaving 12 bases between. CDR1 is SQVTM and CDR2 is ANQGSEA in the germline V gene. There are 14 residues in the CDR3. The CDR3 sequence is CSVGRGAGTDTQYF. For the CDR3, the DNA is TGCAGCGTTGGGCGGGGCGCTGGCACAGATACGCAGTATTTT.

The chain has TRBV5-1 and TRBJ2-7, with D tentatively TRBD1 or TRBD2 (6 bases each). From germline, CDR1 is SGHRS and CDR2 YFSETQ. This CDR3 has 15 amino acids. Trimming shortened V by 5 bases and J by 1 base, and 16 bases separated the two germline ends. CDR3 loop: CASRVGGVMSYEQYF. In nucleotides, the CDR3 is TGCGCCAGCAGGGTGGGGGGCGTAATGTCCTACGAGCAGTACTTC.

The V and J genes are TRBV7-2 and TRBJ2-1, with 7 bases aligning to TRBD2. This CDR3 region has 15 residues. V trimming: 1 base; J trimming: 7 bases; junction bases outside the gene matches: 7. Germline V gene sequence: CDR1 SGHTA, CDR2 FQGNSA. CDR3 nucleotides: TGTGCCAGCAGCTTAGTTGGCGGGGGACTTAATGAGCAGTTCTTC. It translates to CASSLVGGGLNEQFF.

This chain connects TRBV5-5 to TRBJ1-1; D not certain. V lost 1 base and J lost 11, with 15 bases in between. In germline, CDR1 is SGHKS, CDR2 YYEKEE (reference sequence). CDR3 length: 13 residues. The CDR3 sequence is CASSLSQDLYAFF. The CDR3 region has the DNA TGTGCCAGCAGCTTGAGCCAGGACCTTTATGCTTTCTTT.

Only one count was recorded for this clone. The chain links TRBV19 to TRBJ2-3, with unresolved D. This CDR3 has 18 amino acids. The V end was cut by 5 bases, the J end by 3 bases, with 24 bases between. The germline V gene encodes CDR1 LNHDA and CDR2 SQIVND (reference sequence). This CDR3 is CASSPPLSGVVETDTQYF. The CDR3, as DNA: TGTGCCAGTAGTCCCCCTCTCTCAGGAGTGGTAGAGACAGATACGCAGTATTTT.

This clone came up once. The chain couples TRBV7-9 to TRBJ2-2; TRBD1 agrees at 7 bases. Germline assignment: CDR1 SEHNR and CDR2 FQNEAQ (reference sequence). The CDR3 is 16 residues long. J was trimmed by 1 base and V by 8 bases; bases with no gene match: 10. The CDR3 region has the DNA TGTGCCAGCCCCGGGACAGCTGCTTTGAACACCGGGGAGCTGTTTTTT. This gives the protein CASPGTAALNTGELFF.

This clone was recorded only once. The chain joins TRBV20-1 to TRBJ1-1, with a weak D call TRBD1 (5 bases). The CDR3 contains 11 residues. V lost 2 bases and J lost 8, with 9 bases in between. The germline V gene has CDR1 DFQATT and CDR2 SNEGSKA (reference sequence). CDR3 amino acids: CSARPGLEAFF. CDR3 nucleotide sequence: TGCAGTGCTAGACCGGGACTCGAAGCTTTCTTT.

The rearrangement joins TRBV18 to TRBJ2-7; D is unclear. V was pared by 2 bases and J by 0 bases, with 11 bases between. This CDR3 has 15 residues. CDR1 and CDR2 (germline): KGHSH, LQKENI. CDR3 DNA: TGTGCCAGCTCACCAGGGATTCCGAGCTCCTACGAGCAGTACTTC. Its translation is CASSPGIPSSYEQYF.

This chain connects TRBV30 to TRBJ2-2; no clear D. CDR3 length: 15 amino acids. Germline values: CDR1 GTSNPN, CDR2 SVGIG (reference sequence). Trimming stripped 4 bases from V and 1 base from J, with 13 bases between. CDR3 nucleotide sequence: TGTGCCTGGACTCAGAGGAGAAGGAACACCGGGGAGCTGTTTTTT. The encoded protein is CAWTQRRRNTGELFF.

J is TRBJ1-5 and V is TRBV9; the D gene is possibly TRBD1 (5 bases). Trimming shortened V by 0 bases and J by 7 bases, and 11 bases separated the two germline ends. The CDR3 has 14 amino acids. Germline CDR1 reads SGDLS; CDR2 reads YYNGEE. DNA for the CDR3: TGTGCCAGCAGCGTAGGGGGGGTCGGACAGCCCCAGCATTTT. Its protein product is CASSVGGVGQPQHF. The variable domain in full, with the rest retrieved from reference TRBV9 and TRBJ1-5, is DSGVTQTPKHLITATGQRVTLRCSPRSGDLSVYWYQQSLDQGLQFLIQYYNGEERAKGNILERFSAQQFPDLHSELNLSSLELGDSALYFCASSVGGVGQPQHFGDGTRLSIL.